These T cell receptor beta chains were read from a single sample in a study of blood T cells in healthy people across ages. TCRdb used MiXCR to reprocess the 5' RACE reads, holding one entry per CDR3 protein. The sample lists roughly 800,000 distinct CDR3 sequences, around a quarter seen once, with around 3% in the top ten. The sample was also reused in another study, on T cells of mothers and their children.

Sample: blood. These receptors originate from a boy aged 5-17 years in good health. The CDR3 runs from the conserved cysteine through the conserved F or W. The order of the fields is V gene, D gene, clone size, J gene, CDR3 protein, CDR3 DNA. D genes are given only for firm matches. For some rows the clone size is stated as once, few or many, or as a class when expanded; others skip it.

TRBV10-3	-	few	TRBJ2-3	CAISESIGSTDTQYF	TGTGCCATCAGTGAGTCTATCGGTAGCACAGATACGCAGTATTTT
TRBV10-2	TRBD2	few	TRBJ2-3	CASTPETSGGVDTQYF	TGCGCCAGCACCCCTGAGACTAGCGGGGGGGTAGATACGCAGTATTTT
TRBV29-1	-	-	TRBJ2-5	CSVPWAGQETQYF	TGCAGCGTTCCGTGGGCAGGCCAAGAGACCCAGTACTTC
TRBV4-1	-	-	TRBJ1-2	CASSQVAENYGYTF	TGCGCCAGCAGCCAAGTTGCGGAGAACTATGGCTACACCTTC
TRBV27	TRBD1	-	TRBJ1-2	CASRQGLHGYTF	TGTGCCAGCCGACAGGGGCTTCATGGCTACACCTTC
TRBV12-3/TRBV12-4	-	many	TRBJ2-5	CASSLRRSQETQYF	TGTGCCAGCAGTTTAAGACGGTCCCAAGAGACCCAGTACTTC
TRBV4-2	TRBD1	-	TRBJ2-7	CASSPNDRGPYEQYF	TGTGCCAGCAGCCCCAACGACAGGGGTCCCTACGAGCAGTACTTC
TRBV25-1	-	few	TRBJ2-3	CASSGQESTDTQYF	TGTGCCAGCAGTGGTCAGGAATCCACAGATACGCAGTATTTT
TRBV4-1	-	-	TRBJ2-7	CASTPGAASYEQYF	TGCGCCAGTACCCCCGGGGCGGCCTCCTACGAGCAGTACTTC
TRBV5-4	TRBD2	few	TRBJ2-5	CASSLRSGTEGFF	TGTGCCAGCAGCTTGCGGAGCGGGACCGAGGGGTTCTTC
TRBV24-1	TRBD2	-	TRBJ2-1	CATRRTSGGGEQFF	TGTGCCACCAGGAGGACTAGCGGGGGAGGTGAGCAGTTCTTC
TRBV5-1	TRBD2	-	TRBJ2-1	CASSLPIRGGSQQYNEQFF	TGCGCCAGCAGCTTGCCGATTCGCGGGGGGTCCCAACAATACAATGAGCAGTTCTTC
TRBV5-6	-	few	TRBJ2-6	CASSLRGPLSGANVLTF	TGTGCCAGCAGCCTCAGGGGTCCCCTCTCTGGGGCCAACGTCCTGACTTTC
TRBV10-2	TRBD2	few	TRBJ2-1	CSTSGDNEQFF	TGCAGCACTAGCGGTGATAATGAGCAGTTCTTC
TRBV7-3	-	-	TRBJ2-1	CASSSYGTAQNEQFF	TGTGCCAGCAGCTCGTACGGGACCGCCCAGAATGAGCAGTTCTTC
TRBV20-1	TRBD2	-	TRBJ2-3	CSARRELAGGVSSTDTQYF	TGCAGTGCTAGGAGGGAACTAGCGGGGGGGGTTTCTAGCACAGATACGCAGTATTTT
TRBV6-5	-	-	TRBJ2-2	CASSYVGPGELFF	TGTGCCAGCAGTTACGTGGGGCCCGGGGAGCTGTTTTTT
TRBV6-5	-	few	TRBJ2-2	CASRRSGELFF	TGTGCCTCCCGGAGATCCGGGGAGCTGTTTTTT
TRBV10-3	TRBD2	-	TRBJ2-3	CAISDPGTRATDTQYF	TGTGCCATCAGTGATCCCGGGACTAGGGCCACAGATACGCAGTATTTT
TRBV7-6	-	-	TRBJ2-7	CASSFLESGEQYF	TGTGCCAGCAGCTTCCTCGAATCGGGAGAGCAGTACTTC
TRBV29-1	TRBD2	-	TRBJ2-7	CSVVTSPTYEQYF	TGCAGCGTTGTGACTAGCCCCACCTACGAGCAGTACTTC
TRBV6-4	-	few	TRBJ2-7	CASKVRLSYEQYF	TGTGCCAGCAAAGTCAGGCTCTCCTACGAGCAGTACTTC
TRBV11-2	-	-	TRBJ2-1	CASSALRGWYNEQFF	TGTGCCAGCAGCGCCTTACGGGGGTGGTACAATGAGCAGTTCTTC
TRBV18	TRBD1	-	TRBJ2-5	CASRGTGSLYQETQYF	TGTGCCAGCAGAGGGACAGGGAGTCTGTACCAAGAGACCCAGTACTTC
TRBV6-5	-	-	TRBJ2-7	CASSYGGPPLGEQYF	TGTGCCAGCAGTTACGGGGGACCACCTTTGGGGGAGCAGTACTTC
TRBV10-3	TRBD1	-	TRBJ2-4	CAISESGQSLAKNIQYF	TGTGCCATCAGTGAGTCGGGACAGTCCTTGGCCAAAAACATTCAGTACTTC
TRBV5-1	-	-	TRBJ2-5	CASSQDSSKETQYF	TGCGCCAGCAGCCAAGACAGTTCCAAAGAGACCCAGTACTTC
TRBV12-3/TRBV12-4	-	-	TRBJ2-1	CASSSHSSQKAEQFF	TGTGCCAGCAGTTCACACAGTTCTCAGAAGGCTGAGCAGTTCTTC
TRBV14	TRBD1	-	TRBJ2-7	CASSDDRGSSYEQYF	TGTGCCAGCAGCGATGACAGGGGTAGCTCCTACGAGCAGTACTTC
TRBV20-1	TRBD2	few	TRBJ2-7	CSARDFATSGAQEQYF	TGCAGTGCTAGAGATTTTGCGACTAGCGGGGCTCAAGAGCAGTACTTC
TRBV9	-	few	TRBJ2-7	CASSVGFGAYEQYF	TGTGCCAGCAGCGTAGGCTTCGGGGCCTACGAGCAGTACTTC
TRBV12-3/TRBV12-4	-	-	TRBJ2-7	CASRVRADEQYF	TGTGCCAGCAGGGTCAGAGCGGACGAGCAGTACTTC
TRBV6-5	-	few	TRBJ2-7	CASSPLSNYEQYF	TGTGCCAGCAGTCCTTTGTCGAACTACGAGCAGTACTTC
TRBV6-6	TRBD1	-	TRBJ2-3	CASGRQGAMGTDTQYF	TGTGCCAGCGGGAGACAGGGGGCGATGGGCACAGATACGCAGTATTTT
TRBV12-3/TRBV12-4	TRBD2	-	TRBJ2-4	CASRPDSGSTSKNIQYF	TGTGCCAGCAGACCTGATAGCGGGAGTACGTCCAAAAACATTCAGTACTTC
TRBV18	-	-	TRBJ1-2	CASSLGSYRGYGYTF	TGTGCCAGCTCACTCGGGTCGTACCGGGGCTATGGCTACACCTTC
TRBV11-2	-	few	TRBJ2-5	CASSSLRGPKAQYF	TGTGCCAGCAGTTCTCTAAGGGGTCCCAAGGCCCAGTACTTC
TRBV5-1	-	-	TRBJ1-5	CASSLEAGGNQPQHF	TGCGCCAGCAGCTTGGAGGCAGGAGGCAATCAGCCCCAGCATTTT
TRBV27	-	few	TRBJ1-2	CASTSLDSYGYTF	TGTGCCAGCACCTCACTCGACAGCTATGGCTACACCTTC
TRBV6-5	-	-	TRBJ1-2	CASSQYAGGNYGYTF	TGTGCCAGCAGTCAGTACGCCGGAGGGAACTATGGCTACACCTTC
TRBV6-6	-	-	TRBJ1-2	CASSLGLLNYGYTF	TGTGCCAGCAGCTTAGGACTCCTTAACTATGGCTACACCTTC
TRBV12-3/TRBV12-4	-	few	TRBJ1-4	CASGFYGRLGELFF	TGTGCCAGCGGATTCTACGGCAGACTTGGTGAACTGTTTTTT
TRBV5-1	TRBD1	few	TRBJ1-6	CASARGGTDNSPLHF	TGCGCCAGCGCCCGAGGAGGGACAGACAATTCACCCCTCCACTTT
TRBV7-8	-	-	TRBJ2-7	CASSLGAWASAYEQYF	TGTGCCAGCAGCTTAGGGGCATGGGCTAGCGCCTACGAGCAGTACTTC
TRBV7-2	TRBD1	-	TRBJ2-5	CASSLGPGQGKETQYF	TGTGCCAGCAGCTTAGGGCCCGGACAGGGTAAAGAGACCCAGTACTTC
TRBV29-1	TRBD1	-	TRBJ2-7	CSAGYRGAYEQYF	TGCAGCGCGGGATACAGGGGAGCCTACGAGCAGTACTTC
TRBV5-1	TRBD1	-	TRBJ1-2	CASSLESVGGGYTF	TGCGCCAGCAGCTTGGAGTCGGTAGGGGGCGGCTACACCTTC
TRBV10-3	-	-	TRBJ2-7	CAISESVGGSEQYF	TGTGCCATCAGTGAGTCGGTTGGAGGGTCCGAGCAGTACTTC
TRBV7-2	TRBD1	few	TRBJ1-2	CASSLAPGQVFYGYTF	TGTGCCAGCAGCTTAGCGCCGGGACAGGTTTTCTATGGCTACACCTTC
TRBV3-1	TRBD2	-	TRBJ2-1	CASSQHRLADNEQFF	TGTGCCAGCAGCCAACATAGGCTAGCGGACAATGAGCAGTTCTTC
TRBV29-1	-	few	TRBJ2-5	CSVDSGGDQETQYF	TGCAGCGTTGATAGTGGAGGGGACCAAGAGACCCAGTACTTC
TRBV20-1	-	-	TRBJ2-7	CSAVENSYEQYF	TGCAGTGCTGTAGAGAACTCCTACGAGCAGTACTTC
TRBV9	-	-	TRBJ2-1	CASSAMGGSYNEQFF	TGTGCCAGCAGTGCGATGGGAGGCTCCTACAATGAGCAGTTCTTC
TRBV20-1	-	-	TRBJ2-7	CSASSVPAREQYF	TGCAGTGCTAGTAGTGTCCCGGCGCGAGAGCAGTACTTC
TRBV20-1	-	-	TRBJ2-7	CSAVSGGFLEQYF	TGCAGTGCAGTATCAGGGGGGTTTCTCGAGCAGTACTTC
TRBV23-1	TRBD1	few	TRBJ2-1	CASFLPPGQGLGVEQFF	TGCGCCAGCTTCCTTCCCCCGGGACAGGGATTGGGCGTGGAGCAGTTCTTC
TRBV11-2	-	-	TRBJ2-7	CASGGPVYEQYF	TGTGCCAGCGGGGGCCCCGTCTACGAGCAGTACTTC
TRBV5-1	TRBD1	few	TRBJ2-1	CASSRDRGLRNEQFF	TGCGCCAGCAGCCGGGACAGGGGGCTTCGAAATGAGCAGTTCTTC
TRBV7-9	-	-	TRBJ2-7	CASSSEGGEQYF	TGTGCCAGCAGCTCCGAAGGGGGCGAGCAGTACTTC
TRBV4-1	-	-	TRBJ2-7	CASSQPQKSYEQYF	TGCGCCAGCAGCCAACCCCAGAAAAGCTACGAGCAGTACTTC